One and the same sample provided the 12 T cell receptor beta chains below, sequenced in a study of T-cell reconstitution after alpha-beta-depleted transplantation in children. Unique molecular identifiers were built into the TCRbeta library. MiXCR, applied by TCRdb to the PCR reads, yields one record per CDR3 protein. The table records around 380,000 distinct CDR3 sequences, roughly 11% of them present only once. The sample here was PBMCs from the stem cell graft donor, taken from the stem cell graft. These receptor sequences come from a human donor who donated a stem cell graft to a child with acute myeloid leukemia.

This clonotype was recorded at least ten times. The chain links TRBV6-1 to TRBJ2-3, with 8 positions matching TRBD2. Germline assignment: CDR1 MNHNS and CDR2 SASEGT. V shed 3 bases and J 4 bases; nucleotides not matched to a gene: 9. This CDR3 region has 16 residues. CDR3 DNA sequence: TGTGCCAGCAGTGAGGCAAGCGGGAGTTCATCAGATACGCAGTATTTT. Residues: CASSEASGSSSDTQYF.

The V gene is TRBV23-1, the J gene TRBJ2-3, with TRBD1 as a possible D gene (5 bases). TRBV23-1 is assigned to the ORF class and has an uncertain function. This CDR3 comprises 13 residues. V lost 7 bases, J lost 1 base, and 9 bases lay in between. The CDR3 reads CASKGRGTDTQYF. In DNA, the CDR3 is TGCGCCAGCAAGGGCAGGGGCACAGATACGCAGTATTTT.

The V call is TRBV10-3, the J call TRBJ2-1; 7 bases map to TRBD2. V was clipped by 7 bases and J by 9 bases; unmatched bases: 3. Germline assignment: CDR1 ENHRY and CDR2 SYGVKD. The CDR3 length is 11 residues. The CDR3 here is CAITGGSEQFF. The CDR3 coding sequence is TGTGCCATCACGGGGGGAAGTGAGCAGTTCTTC.

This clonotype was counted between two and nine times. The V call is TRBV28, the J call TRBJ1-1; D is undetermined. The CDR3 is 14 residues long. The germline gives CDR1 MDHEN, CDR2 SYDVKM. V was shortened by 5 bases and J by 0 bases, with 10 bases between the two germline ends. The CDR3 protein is CASSNSGMNTEAFF. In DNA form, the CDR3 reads TGTGCCAGCAGTAACTCGGGGATGAACACTGAAGCTTTCTTT. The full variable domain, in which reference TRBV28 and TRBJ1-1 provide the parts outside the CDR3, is DVKVTQSSRYLVKRTGEKVFLECVQDMDHENMFWYRQDPGLGLRLIYFSYDVKMKEKGDIPEGYSVSREKKERFSLILESASTNQTSMYLCASSNSGMNTEAFFGQGTRLTVV.

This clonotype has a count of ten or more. CDR3 sequence reads: CSARDPNGLAGMQETQYF. DNA for the CDR3: TGCAGTGCTAGAGATCCCAACGGGTTAGCGGGAATGCAAGAGACCCAGTACTTC. J is TRBJ2-5 and V is TRBV20-1, with 8 positions matching TRBD2. Germline lookup yields CDR1 DFQATT and CDR2 SNEGSKA (reference sequence). The CDR3 spans 18 residues. V lost 0 bases, J lost 2 bases, and 14 bases stayed unmatched.

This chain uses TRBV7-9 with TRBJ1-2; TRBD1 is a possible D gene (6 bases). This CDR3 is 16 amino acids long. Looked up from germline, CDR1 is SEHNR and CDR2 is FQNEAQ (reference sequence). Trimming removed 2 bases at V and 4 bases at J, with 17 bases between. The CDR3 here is CASSLSELGQAYGYTF. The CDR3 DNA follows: TGTGCCAGCAGCTTATCAGAGTTGGGACAAGCCTATGGCTACACCTTC.

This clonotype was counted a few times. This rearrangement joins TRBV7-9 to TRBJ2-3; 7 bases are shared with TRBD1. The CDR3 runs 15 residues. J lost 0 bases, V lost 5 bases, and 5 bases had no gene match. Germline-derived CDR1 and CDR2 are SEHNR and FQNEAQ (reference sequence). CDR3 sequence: CASSKRQGSTDTQYF. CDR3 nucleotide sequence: TGTGCCAGCAGCAAACGACAGGGAAGCACAGATACGCAGTATTTT.

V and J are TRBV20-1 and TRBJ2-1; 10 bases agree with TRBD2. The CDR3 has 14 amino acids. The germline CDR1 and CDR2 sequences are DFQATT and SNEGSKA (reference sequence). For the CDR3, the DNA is TGCGCCATCCAGGAACTAGCGGGGAACAATGAGCAGTTCTTC. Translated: CAIQELAGNNEQFF.

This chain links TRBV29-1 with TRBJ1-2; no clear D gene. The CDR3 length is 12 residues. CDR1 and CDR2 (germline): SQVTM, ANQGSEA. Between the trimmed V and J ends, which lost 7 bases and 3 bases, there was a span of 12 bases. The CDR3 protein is CSALEAHYGYTF. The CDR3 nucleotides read TGCAGCGCTTTAGAGGCCCACTATGGCTACACCTTC. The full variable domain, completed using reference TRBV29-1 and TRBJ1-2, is SAVISQKPSRDICQRGTSLTIQCQVDSQVTMMFWYRQQPGQSLTLIATANQGSEATYESGFVIDKFPISRPNLTFSTLTVSNMSPEDSSIYLCSALEAHYGYTFGSGTRLTVV.

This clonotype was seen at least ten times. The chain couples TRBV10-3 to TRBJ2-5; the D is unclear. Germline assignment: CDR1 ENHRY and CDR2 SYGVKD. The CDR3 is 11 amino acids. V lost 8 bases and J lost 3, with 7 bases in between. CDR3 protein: CAIGTEETQYF. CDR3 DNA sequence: TGTGCCATCGGCACTGAAGAGACCCAGTACTTC.

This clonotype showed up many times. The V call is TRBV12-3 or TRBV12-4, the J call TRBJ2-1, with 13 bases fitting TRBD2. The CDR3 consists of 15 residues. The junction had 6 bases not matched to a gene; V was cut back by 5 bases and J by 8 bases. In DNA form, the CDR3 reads TGTGCCAGCAGTCAGGGACTAGCGGGGTGGGATGAGCAGTTCTTC. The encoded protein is CASSQGLAGWDEQFF.

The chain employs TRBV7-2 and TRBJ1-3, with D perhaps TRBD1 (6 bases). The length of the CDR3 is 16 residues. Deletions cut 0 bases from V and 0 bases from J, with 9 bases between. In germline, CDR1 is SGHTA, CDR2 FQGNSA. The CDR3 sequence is CASSLAGASSGNTIYF. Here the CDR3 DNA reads TGTGCCAGCAGCTTAGCGGGGGCTTCCTCTGGAAACACCATATATTTT. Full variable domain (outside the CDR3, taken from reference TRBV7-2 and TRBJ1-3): GAGVSQSPSNKVTEKGKDVELRCDPISGHTALYWYRQSLGQGLEFLIYFQGNSAPDKSGLPSDRFSAERTGGSVSTLTIQRTQQEDSAVYLCASSLAGASSGNTIYFGEGSWLTVV.